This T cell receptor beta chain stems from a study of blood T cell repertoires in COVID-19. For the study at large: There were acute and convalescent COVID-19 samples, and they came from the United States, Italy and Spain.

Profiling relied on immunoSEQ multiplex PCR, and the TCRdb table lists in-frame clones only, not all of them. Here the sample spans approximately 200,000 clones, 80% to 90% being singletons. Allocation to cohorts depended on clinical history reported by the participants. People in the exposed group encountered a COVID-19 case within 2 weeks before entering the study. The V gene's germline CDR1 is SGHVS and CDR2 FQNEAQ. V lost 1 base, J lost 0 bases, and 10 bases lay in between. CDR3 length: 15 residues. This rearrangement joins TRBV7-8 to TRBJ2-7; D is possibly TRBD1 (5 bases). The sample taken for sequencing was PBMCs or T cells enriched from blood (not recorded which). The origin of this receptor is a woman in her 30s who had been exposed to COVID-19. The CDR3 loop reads CASSLGRVSSYEQYF. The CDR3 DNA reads TGTGCCAGCAGCTTAGGCAGGGTCTCCTCCTACGAGCAGTACTTC.